Presented here are 16 T cell receptor beta chains from one specimen sequenced in a study of T cells of healthy individuals. TCRdb reprocessed the 5' RACE reads via MiXCR and lists one record per CDR3 protein. The sample holds about 41,000 distinct CDR3 sequences, 4% to 5.5% seen once. The receptors come from a human donor in good health.

This clonotype was seen repeatedly, ten times or more. The J gene is TRBJ1-4, the V gene TRBV20-1; perhaps TRBD1 as D (6 bases). The V end lost 5 bases, the J end lost 0 bases, and 13 bases lay between the germline ends. From germline, CDR1 is DFQATT and CDR2 SNEGSKA (reference sequence). This CDR3 has 15 amino acids. The DNA for the CDR3 is TGCAGTGCTCGCCCCACAGGGTCAACTAATGAAAAACTGTTTTTT. This encodes CSARPTGSTNEKLFF.

In its sample, this clonotype was seen many times. The chain uses TRBV11-2 and TRBJ2-5, with D possibly called TRBD1 or TRBD2 (6 bases each). Trimming pared 4 bases from V and 5 bases from J, leaving 23 bases between. The CDR3 contains 17 residues. Germline V gives CDR1 SGHAT, CDR2 FQNNGV. The CDR3 DNA sequence: TGTGCCAGCAGCTCCCGTGGGAGCGGGCTCCAGGGGGAGACCCAGTACTTC. This sequence encodes CASSSRGSGLQGETQYF.

The gene calls are TRBV7-3 and TRBJ2-1; 7 bases are a match to TRBD2. The length of the CDR3 is 13 residues. Germline CDR1 and CDR2: SGHTA and FQGTGA. J was trimmed by 10 bases and V by 5 bases; bases with no gene match: 8. Here the CDR3 reads CASSLNQRGEQFF. CDR3 nucleotides: TGTGCCAGCAGCCTCAACCAGCGGGGCGAGCAGTTCTTC.

This clonotype was counted many times. The chain recombines TRBV13 with TRBJ2-3, with 7 bases aligning to TRBD2. CDR1 is PRHDT, CDR2 FYEKMQ, per germline (reference sequence). The CDR3 is 17 residues long. Trimming cost V 5 bases and J 0 bases; bases outside gene matches: 11. This CDR3 is CASSLFISGVSTDTQYF. In DNA form, the CDR3 reads TGTGCCAGCAGCCTCTTTATAAGCGGGGTTAGCACAGATACGCAGTATTTT.

This clonotype showed up just a few times. The CDR3 reads CASSTTGTGSYIQYF. DNA for the CDR3: TGTGCCAGCAGCACGACCGGGACAGGGTCGTACATTCAGTACTTC. V usage is TRBV6-5 and J usage is TRBJ2-4, with 9 bases aligning to TRBD1. The CDR3 consists of 15 residues. With V trimmed by 6 bases and J by 8 bases, 11 bases remained unmatched. CDR1 is MNHEY, CDR2 SVGAGI, per germline.

This clonotype was observed a handful of times. The CDR3 coding sequence is TGTGCCAGCAGTAATTACCGGACTAGCGAGTACTTC. Translation: CASSNYRTSEYF. The chain uses TRBV7-6 and TRBJ2-5; 9 bases line up with TRBD2. Germline V gene sequence: CDR1 SGHVS, CDR2 FNYEAQ. The V gene end was trimmed by 6 bases and the J gene end by 12 bases; junction bases not matched to a gene: 8. The CDR3 has 12 amino acids.

This clonotype was detected a few times. V usage is TRBV25-1 and J usage is TRBJ2-5; 10 bases align to TRBD2. Germline lookup yields CDR1 MGHDK and CDR2 SYGVNS. J lost 2 bases, V lost 6 bases, and 3 bases had no gene match. This CDR3 is 14 amino acids long. This chain's CDR3 is CASRRLAGQETQYF. CDR3 bases: TGTGCCAGCAGAAGACTAGCGGGTCAAGAGACCCAGTACTTC.

In this sample, this clonotype turned up a few times. V usage is TRBV20-1 and J usage is TRBJ1-5; TRBD1 agrees at 7 bases. Germline V gene lookup returns CDR1 DFQATT and CDR2 SNEGSKA (reference sequence). V was clipped by 0 bases and J by 5 bases; unmatched bases: 7. CDR3 length equals 15 residues. CDR3: CSARDRGRGDQPQHF. CDR3 in DNA: TGCAGTGCTAGAGATCGAGGCAGGGGGGATCAGCCCCAGCATTTT.

This clonotype was observed many times. The V and J genes are TRBV4-3 and TRBJ2-1, with 12 bases lining up with TRBD2. The germline V gene encodes CDR1 LGHNA and CDR2 YSLEER. V gave up 0 bases and J gave up 12 bases; unmatched junction bases: 3. This CDR3 is built from 14 residues. The CDR3 sequence is CASSQEGTSGPQFF. In nucleotides, the CDR3 is TGCGCCAGCAGCCAAGAGGGGACTAGCGGGCCGCAGTTCTTC.

This clonotype has just a few counts. V and J are TRBV4-3 and TRBJ2-1; no definite D call. The germline V and J ends were trimmed by 1 base and 3 bases, with 7 bases remaining between them. The CDR3 covers 14 residues. CDR1 and CDR2 from the germline V gene are LGHNA and YSLEER. CDR3 bases: TGCGCCAGCAGCCAAGGGGGTTTCTACAATGAGCAGTTCTTC. Protein: CASSQGGFYNEQFF.

CDR3 amino acids: CASSPRQGGGELFF. The CDR3 DNA sequence: TGTGCCAGCAGCCCCCGACAGGGTGGCGGGGAGCTGTTTTTT. The V gene is TRBV7-2, the J gene TRBJ2-2; 7 bases are a match to TRBD1. Germline CDR1 and CDR2: SGHTA and FQGNSA. The CDR3 loop spans 14 amino acids. The ends lost 5 bases at V and 7 bases at J; junction bases unmatched: 7.

This clonotype appeared many times. The chain links TRBV11-2 to TRBJ2-7; 9 nucleotides agree with TRBD1. Germline-derived CDR1 and CDR2 are SGHAT and FQNNGV. Losses at the gene ends were 5 bases for V and 3 bases for J; bases not matched to a gene: 2. This CDR3 is 13 amino acids long. CDR3 nucleotide sequence: TGTGCCAGCAGCCAGGGACAGGGCTACGAGCAGTACTTC. Residues: CASSQGQGYEQYF.

This clonotype was seen ten or more times. This chain joins TRBV10-2 and TRBJ2-7; D is undetermined. The germline V and J ends were trimmed by 3 bases and 3 bases, with 6 bases remaining between them. The CDR3 has 12 residues. Per germline, CDR1 WSHSY and CDR2 SAAADI. The CDR3 bases are TGCGCCAGCAGTGAAGGGATCTACGAGCAGTACTTC. Its translation is CASSEGIYEQYF.

This clonotype has ten or more counts. The rearrangement uses TRBV9 and TRBJ2-3, with TRBD2 identical over 9 bases. This CDR3 comprises 16 residues. V trimming: 0 bases; J trimming: 2 bases; junction bases outside the gene matches: 4. CDR1 is SGDLS, CDR2 YYNGEE, per germline. CDR3 loop: CASSVGGGGATDTQYF. The CDR3, as DNA: TGTGCCAGCAGCGTAGGTGGCGGGGGGGCCACAGATACGCAGTATTTT.

This clonotype was recorded at least ten times. The V gene is TRBV6-2 or TRBV6-3, the J gene TRBJ2-7; 10 nucleotides line up with TRBD2. CDR3 length: 15 residues. J lost 2 bases, V lost 3 bases, and 4 bases had no gene match. Germline V gene data show CDR1 as MNHEY and CDR2 as SVGEGT. The CDR3 here is CASSYLAGGPYEQYF. CDR3 coding DNA: TGTGCCAGCAGTTATTTAGCGGGAGGACCCTACGAGCAGTACTTC.

There are many counts of this clonotype. The chain employs TRBV30 and TRBJ2-2, with 9 bases fitting TRBD2. Per the germline V gene, CDR1 is GTSNPN and CDR2 is SVGIG (reference sequence). This CDR3 has 15 amino acids. V lost 4 bases and J lost 7; bases outside the gene matches: 10. The CDR3 DNA follows: TGTGCCTGGAAGGGACTAGCCGCCGGGGGCGGGGAGCTGTTTTTT. This codes for CAWKGLAAGGGELFF.